In this sample, the clone carrying this T cell receptor beta chain turned up a few times. Germline CDR1 SGHAT, CDR2 FQNNGV. With 5 bases removed from V and 2 bases from J, the gap between germline ends came to 18 bases. The CDR3 has 16 residues. The sample is drawn from a study of patients and donors after allogeneic stem cell transplantation. TCRdb re-derived calls from the RT-PCR reads in MiXCR, one entry per CDR3 protein. The sample lists more than 150,000 distinct CDR3 sequences, around two fifths occurring once. The source of this sequence is a human donor who was either an allogeneic HSCT recipient or a stem cell or donor lymphocyte infusion donor (not recorded which). It is not recorded whose cells these are; they may come from a transplant donor. The chain recombines TRBV11-2 with TRBJ1-2; possible D gene TRBD1, 6 bases. Sequenced input: blood, either unsorted or a sorted T cell fraction (not recorded which). DNA of the CDR3: TGTGCCAGCAGCCAATTACAGGGCCAATCAAACTATGGCTACACCTTC. Protein sequence: CASSQLQGQSNYGYTF.